This record looks at one TCR beta chain sequence and its context. This clone's antigen is unknown. Per-nucleotide qualities are absent, and no much larger clonotype sits a single base away. CDR1 MDHEN and CDR2 SYDVKM are derived from the germline V gene. There are 11 amino acids in the CDR3, from cysteine to phenylalanine inclusive. Only CDR3 DNA remains: 33 bases, in frame from the first base. V is shortened by 8 bases, J by 5 bases, and the region joining them spans 9 bases. The protocol used for the library was the immunoSEQ multiplex PCR assay. The multiplex PCR relied on a mix of 60 forward primers for TCR Vbeta segments and 13 reverse primers for TCR Jbeta segments. The CDR3 region of rearranged TCR beta genes was amplified from genomic DNA with a multiplex PCR assay. On the Illumina HiSeq System, the amplified TCR beta libraries were sequenced as 87-base-pair reads. The source study handled its data this way. Across the 670 or so repertoires, a later analysis counted approximately 83 million unique TCR beta chains, roughly 11 million of which were shared by at least two donors. Raw reads were error-corrected and collapsed into unique sequences with a nearest-neighbor algorithm that merged closely related sequences to remove PCR and sequencing errors. V, D and J gene segments were assigned by aligning CDR3 sequences to IMGT reference sequences. Each retained sequence needed at least a six-nucleotide match to both a V gene segment and a J gene segment. A rearrangement counted as productive if the CDR3 had no stop codons and remained in frame with V and J, and every other rearrangement counted as non-productive. CDR3 was defined by IMGT convention, running from the second conserved V-encoded cysteine to the conserved J-encoded phenylalanine. In an earlier analysis of approximately 590 of the donors, sequences lacking an unambiguous match to a single V gene segment were excluded. An earlier analysis of 450 to 650 of the donors called V segments functional above 56.7% productive rearrangements and segregating when the between-donor standard deviation exceeded 5%. A statistical classification framework was developed to diagnose cytomegalovirus status using the catalog of TCR beta chain sequences. In a later analysis, V and J genes were assigned by comparing TCR nucleotide sequences against IMGT/GENE-DB human TR gene sequences. In a later analysis, CDR3 sequences and most-parsimonious VDJ recombination scenarios were assigned using the TCRdist pipeline. In a later analysis, each TCR beta chain was defined by its CDR3 amino acid sequence together with its V-gene family, and reads without a unique V-gene family were excluded. In a later analysis, 500 to 650 highly shared, low-generation-probability nucleotide sequences were removed to address suspected cross-contamination and a sequencing artifact. A later analysis calculated a clonal expansion index for each public chain from normalized within-repertoire ranks of inferred template counts. In a later analysis, generation probabilities were computed using a VDJ recombination model fitted to out-of-frame rearrangements, and the results were checked against IGoR. In a later analysis, hypergeometric tests were used to score TCR-TCR, TCR-HLA and TCR-CMV co-occurrence, with a repertoire-size bias correction applied to TCR pairs. A later analysis estimated false discovery rates by permuting HLA or CMV assignments 20 times. In a later analysis, co-occurring TCRs were grouped using DBSCAN, with TCRdist sequence similarity added in when clustering inside HLA-allele-positive subsets. For co-occurrence clustering, repertoires with fewer than 30,000 or more than 120,000 public chains were excluded, along with a handful of repertoires with anomalous nucleotide sharing. TCRdb carries this immuneACCESS record with in-frame sequences only. Its versions omit some clonotypes, under half of them owing to an unresolved V gene in the studies checked, with the rest unexplained. V and J calls and clone size are given by that table; D and trimming were obtained from the DNA. The sample table holds under 200,000 clones, of which 75% to 85% were seen once. The top ten hold roughly 6.5% of the sample.

This sample stems from a study of cytomegalovirus exposure and HLA in healthy donors (dated by TCRdb to between 2016 and 2019). For context, the study as a whole: An earlier analysis of some 620 of the donors reported approximately 260 Gb of sequence data and 95 million to 140 million unique TCR beta sequences obtained from about 180 million T cells. Donor age, sex, ethnicity and CMV serostatus were collected together with the repertoire data. Approximately 300 gigabases of sequencing data and some 85 million unique TCR sequences were included in an early release covering several hundred HLA-typed donors. About five DR-DQ haplotypes were treated as single units for association and clustering because of strong linkage in the cohort. In an earlier analysis of over 550 of the donors, high-throughput TCR beta sequencing was used to judge whether each TCR beta V gene segment behaved as functional or pseudogenic. Both class I and class II loci were covered by HLA typing, at four-digit resolution. Along with the roughly 670-subject first cohort, a separate validation cohort of 120 different subjects was used. Every discovery cohort repertoire had been produced on one sequencing platform. Genome-wide SNP genotypes for about 60% of the roughly 700 donors were used in a later genetic analysis, which treated that subset as a discovery cohort. The study was designed to test whether signatures of past pathogen exposure could be identified by cataloging public T cell receptors. A later analysis re-analyzed previously published TCR beta repertoires from 600 to 850 donors and added high-resolution HLA genotyping to study TCR occurrence patterns. Rather than drawing on any new phenotypic data, the later analysis identified candidate immune exposures from TCR beta sequences and the way those sequences occurred across donors. Of the 398 genotyped donors, 65% to 90% fell in the genetic ancestry cluster associated with self-reported Caucasian donors. The study profiled the T cell repertoires of under 850 subjects by immunosequencing and related them to cytomegalovirus serostatus. Across around 400 genotyped donors of the cohort, an average of about 240,000 unique TCR beta nucleotide sequences per donor were sequenced, and roughly a sixth of those sequences were non-productive. Typing coverage differed by locus: A, B, C, DRB1 and DQB1 were typed in roughly 629-640 donors, DQA1 in roughly 500, DPA1 in some 570, and DPB1 in just under 490. To predict cytomegalovirus infection status, the study combined high-throughput TCR immunosequencing, statistical association of individual TCRs with disease status, and machine learning. General study outcomes and caveats: Linkage disequilibrium might explain the correlated functional status among segregating V segments, but an unknown experimental factor could not be excluded. CMV serostatus was the only immune exposure information available for the cohort. Specific HLA alleles were associated with more than 15,000 TCR beta sequences at a false discovery rate of 0.05 in a later analysis. Because some donors lacked HLA typing at each locus, the association tests relied only on the typed subset. Only TCR beta chains were sequenced in this cohort, and the absence of alpha or paired-chain data limited detectable features. Because counts were too low, around 18 rarely observed V segments, including chromosome 9 orphons, were left out of the earlier analysis of some 600 of the donors. In a later analysis, most CMV-associated TCR beta chains were found to appear HLA-restricted, with HLA associations seemingly driven largely by CMV exposure. In vitro tests confirmed that a few of the cytomegalovirus-associated TCR beta chains recognize cytomegalovirus antigens. In a later genetic analysis, a missense DCLRE1C variant was associated with V-gene and J-gene trimming of TCR beta chains, and the association was replicated in an independent cohort. Strong co-occurrence of HLA alleles, especially DR and DQ, made assigning TCR associations to individual alleles difficult. Compared with equally common non-associated chains, HLA-associated TCR beta chains in a later analysis were more clonally expanded and had lower generation probabilities. Some IMGT-functional V segments, including TRBV6-2 and TRBV6-3, could not be told apart with the 87-base-pair reads, so those segments were excluded. Most TCR sequences were observed very rarely across donors, whereas some public TCRs were present in many individuals. In an earlier analysis of fewer than 700 of the donors, most TCR beta V segments appeared in productive rearrangements about 87% or about 30% of the time, broadly matching IMGT annotations. Compared with the 666-donor mean, donors in an Asian-associated ancestry cluster had fewer N-insertions in productive TCRs, according to a later genetic analysis. The classifier was reported to diagnose cytomegalovirus status with high specificity and sensitivity in both the original and validation cohorts. In a later analysis, TCR association rates were found to vary across HLA loci, with the most associated TCRs seen for DRB1 alleles and the fewest for HLA-C alleles. A further reported finding was that TCR beta sequences accurately predicted the HLA-A and HLA-B alleles for most subjects in the first cohort. In a later analysis, several top co-occurrence clusters were reported to appear linked to parvovirus B19, influenza, CMV and Epstein-Barr virus. In the study, around 150 TCR beta chains were listed as associated with cytomegalovirus. The authors suggested that the approach could potentially be extended to other disease states and immunological phenotypes. Sequencing depth was assumed to be roughly uniform across donors in the presence/absence analyses, though that assumption may not hold. A cluster of highly shared sequence variants was judged likely to represent a technical artifact of the sequencing pipeline.

The cohort comprised hundreds of healthy bone marrow donors. Cohort members were all nominally healthy when sampled, although unrecorded immune exposures were likely present. The donor tested CMV seropositive and was one of the 289 seropositive cohort members. Each donor provided a peripheral blood sample, and peripheral blood mononuclear cells were used for TCR beta sequencing. The Qiagen DNeasy Blood Extraction Kit was used to extract genomic DNA from the blood cell samples. Material: PBMCs. The V gene is TRBV28 and the J gene is TRBJ1-1; matching of 5 bases hints at TRBD1 as the D gene. The sequence derives from a man in his forties or fifties in good health and CMV-seropositive. The CDR3 corresponds to CASGAETEAFF. The nucleotide sequence is given as TGTGCCAGCGGGGCGGAAACTGAAGCTTTCTTT. Joined to the reference TRBV28 and TRBJ1-1 proteins, this CDR3 gives the full variable domain: DVKVTQSSRYLVKRTGEKVFLECVQDMDHENMFWYRQDPGLGLRLIYFSYDVKMKEKGDIPEGYSVSREKKERFSLILESASTNQTSMYLCASGAETEAFFGQGTRLTVV.